This entry lists 17 T cell receptor beta chains sequenced from one sample in a study of radiation and T cells in renal cell carcinoma. Assay: immunoSEQ multiplex PCR; the TCRdb copy retains only in-frame clones and omits some. The sample records tens of thousands of clones, approximately 86% being singletons. Noted time point: blood 2 weeks post-SBRT. Treatment here: 15 Gy SBRT to primary tumor, nephrectomy 4 weeks later. Sequencing used blood, obtained from a patient whose treatment included radiotherapy and nephrectomy. These receptors were obtained from a woman between 45 and 60 years old with renal cell carcinoma.

The rearrangement uses TRBV19 and TRBJ2-7, with 12 bases that match TRBD2. The junction had 4 bases not matched to a gene; V was cut back by 2 bases and J by 2 bases. The CDR3 is 16 amino acids. CDR1 and CDR2 from the germline V gene are LNHDA and SQIVND (reference sequence). The CDR3 spells CASSITSGGPPYEQYF. CDR3 bases: TGTGCCAGTAGTATAACTAGCGGGGGGCCCCCCTACGAGCAGTACTTC.

This clone was counted only a few times. V usage is TRBV6-6 and J usage is TRBJ1-1; 7 positions agree with TRBD1. Looked up from germline, CDR1 is MNHNY and CDR2 is SVGAGI (reference sequence). V was pared by 9 bases and J by 10 bases, with 8 bases of the junction left unmatched. The CDR3 is 11 residues long. CDR3 residues: CASSDRVSAFF. CDR3 coding DNA: TGTGCCAGTTCAGACAGGGTTTCAGCTTTCTTT.

This chain connects TRBV29-1 to TRBJ1-2; D ambiguous. The V end was cut by 7 bases, the J end by 7 bases, with 19 bases between. The length of the CDR3 is 13 residues. Germline CDR1 reads SQVTM; CDR2 reads ANQGSEA. In DNA, the CDR3 is TGCAGCGCCCAGTCGGGGAGGTGGAGTGGCTACACCTTC. This codes for CSAQSGRWSGYTF.

This clone was picked up a small number of times. V gene TRBV5-5 combines with J gene TRBJ1-6, with D maybe TRBD1 (5 bases). CDR1 and CDR2 from the germline V gene are SGHKS and YYEKEE (reference sequence). CDR3 size: 15 residues. Trimming pared 4 bases from V and 15 bases from J, leaving 23 bases between. This CDR3 is CASSPGPGLRVLLHF. Written as DNA, the CDR3 is TGTGCCAGCAGCCCTGGACCGGGACTCAGGGTCCTCCTCCACTTT.

The gene calls are TRBV5-6 and TRBJ1-2; 7 bases fit TRBD1. This CDR3 is built from 15 residues. The junction had 9 bases not matched to a gene; V was cut back by 5 bases and J by 2 bases. Germline V gene data show CDR1 as SGHDT and CDR2 as YYEEEE. DNA for the CDR3: TGTGCCAGCAGTCCCGACAGGGCCATCAACTATGGCTACACCTTC. Its protein product is CASSPDRAINYGYTF.

A few counts support this clone. The rearrangement links TRBV28 to TRBJ1-2; a possible D gene is TRBD1 (6 bases). Germline loops: CDR1 MDHEN, CDR2 SYDVKM. The CDR3 is 12 residues long. Trimming shortened V by 6 bases and J by 8 bases, and 13 bases separated the two germline ends. The CDR3 here is CASRQTGTGYTF. For the CDR3, the DNA is TGTGCCAGCAGGCAAACAGGGACCGGCTACACCTTC.

This chain joins TRBV5-1 and TRBJ1-1; D is ambiguous. The CDR3 length is 14 residues. V gave up 4 bases and J gave up 0 bases, with 10 bases separating them. CDR1 and CDR2 from the germline V gene are SGHRS and YFSETQ. As DNA, the CDR3 is TGCGCCAGCAGCCTAAGGACGGTGAACACTGAAGCTTTCTTT. Protein: CASSLRTVNTEAFF.

The J gene is TRBJ2-2, the V gene TRBV12-5; TRBD2 is a possible D gene (6 bases). The CDR3 runs 15 residues. Trimming left V 3 bases short and J 4 bases short, with 12 bases between. From germline, CDR1 is LGHNT and CDR2 FRNRAP. The CDR3 DNA is TGTGCTAGTGGTTTTAGACTAGATGGCACCGGGGAGCTGTTTTTT. This encodes CASGFRLDGTGELFF.

This chain joins TRBV14 and TRBJ1-1; D is ambiguous. With 4 bases removed from V and 4 bases from J, the gap between germline ends came to 10 bases. The germline CDR1 and CDR2 sequences are SGHDN and FVKESK. This CDR3 is built from 13 residues. This CDR3 is CASSPGGGTEAFF. The CDR3 nucleotides read TGTGCCAGCAGCCCAGGAGGAGGCACTGAAGCTTTCTTT.

Comments on this clone: Other DNA sequences in this specimen translate into the identical CDR3. The chain couples TRBV29-1 to TRBJ2-5; D tentatively fits TRBD1 or TRBD2 (5 bases each). The CDR3 runs to 13 residues. Germline values: CDR1 SQVTM, CDR2 ANQGSEA. V was cut by 4 bases and J by 2 bases, with 11 bases left in between. The CDR3 DNA sequence: TGCAGCGTTGGTGGGACCGGGCAAGAGACCCAGTACTTC. It translates to CSVGGTGQETQYF.

The chain carries TRBV15 and TRBJ2-7; tentatively, D is TRBD1 or TRBD2 (5 bases each). There are 14 residues in the CDR3. V shed 3 bases and J shed 5 bases, with 14 bases lying between them. Germline CDR1 LNHNV, CDR2 YYDKDF (reference sequence). CDR3 coding DNA: TGTGCCACCAGCAGGGGGGTAGGCCGCCACGAGCAGTACTTC. Protein product: CATSRGVGRHEQYF.

This clone was found once. The V gene is TRBV7-2, the J gene TRBJ2-7, with 9 bases that match TRBD2. Germline assignment: CDR1 SGHTA and CDR2 FQGNSA. V was clipped by 1 base and J by 6 bases; unmatched bases: 16. The CDR3 spans 18 residues. In DNA form, the CDR3 reads TGTGCCAGCAGCTTAGATGGTCTAGCGGGGTTGCCAGTGGGCGAGCAGTACTTC. This gives the protein CASSLDGLAGLPVGEQYF.

The rearrangement uses TRBV6-1 and TRBJ2-2; the D is unclear. CDR1 MNHNS and CDR2 SASEGT come from the germline V gene. The CDR3 contains 16 residues. The V and J ends lost 2 bases and 5 bases respectively, with 15 bases between them. The CDR3 loop is CASSELGRPETGELFF. The CDR3 nucleotides are TGTGCCAGCAGTGAACTCGGACGGCCCGAGACCGGGGAGCTGTTTTTT.

The CDR3 loop is CAITVGPNYGYTF. The CDR3 nucleotides are TGTGCCATCACAGTAGGCCCTAACTATGGCTACACCTTC. This chain joins TRBV10-3 and TRBJ1-2; D is uncertain. The CDR3 consists of 13 residues. V shed 7 bases and J shed 0 bases, with 9 bases lying between them. Germline-derived CDR1 and CDR2 are ENHRY and SYGVKD.

The chain combines TRBV15 with TRBJ1-1, with D perhaps matching TRBD1 (5 bases). Germline V lookup: CDR1 LNHNV, CDR2 YYDKDF (reference sequence). The V gene lost 0 bases and the J gene lost 6 bases, with 11 bases spanning the gap. The CDR3 sequence is 14 residues long. The CDR3, as DNA: TGTGCCACCAGCAGAGATCAGCAGGGTTCTGAAGCTTTCTTT. The encoded protein is CATSRDQQGSEAFF.

This clone was counted once. The CDR3 here is CASSSGTNNEQYF. The CDR3 nucleotides read TGTGCCAGCAGCTCGGGGACCAACAACGAGCAGTACTTC. The rearrangement joins TRBV11-3 to TRBJ2-7; D is tentatively TRBD1 or TRBD2 (5 bases each). The V gene lost 4 bases and the J gene lost 5 bases, with 12 bases spanning the gap. The CDR3 extends over 13 amino acids. The germline V gene has CDR1 SGHNT and CDR2 YENEEA.

The CDR3: CASSREIGTRIEGETQYF. The DNA of the CDR3 is TGTGCCAGCAGCAGGGAAATTGGAACCAGGATCGAGGGGGAGACCCAGTACTTC. The rearrangement uses TRBV5-4 and TRBJ2-5; the D gene could be TRBD1 or TRBD2 (5 bases each). The V end lost 4 bases, the J end lost 5 bases, and 27 bases lay between the germline ends. The CDR3 contains 18 residues. The V gene's germline CDR1 is SGHNT and CDR2 YYREEE (reference sequence).